These 2 T cell receptor beta chains originate from one sample sequenced in a study of breast tumors, draining lymph nodes, adjacent tissues. Samples came from axillary lymph nodes draining the breast cancer. TCRdb ran MiXCR on the multiplex PCR reads and lists one entry per CDR3 protein. Of nearly 110,000 distinct CDR3 sequences listed, roughly 29% are singletons. The sample consisted of axillary lymph node tissue. The receptors here all came from a female donor with breast cancer. Some clones in this sample may be carry-over from other donors' samples.

This sequence joins TRBV5-6 and TRBJ1-4, with 8 bases lining up with TRBD1. This CDR3 region has 14 residues. J lost 10 bases, V lost 4 bases, and 9 bases had no gene match. Germline CDR1 is SGHDT and CDR2 is YYEEEE. CDR3 nucleotides: TGTGCCAGCAGCATCGACAGGGGAAGTGCAAAACTGTTTTTT. Translating it yields CASSIDRGSAKLFF.

There are many counts of this clonotype. The chain joins TRBV19 to TRBJ2-5; D not certain. The CDR3 totals 15 residues. The V and J ends lost 1 base and 2 bases respectively, with 11 bases between them. The germline V gene has CDR1 LNHDA and CDR2 SQIVND (reference sequence). CDR3 sequence (DNA): TGTGCCAGTAGTATAGGGGCACACCGACAAGAGACCCAGTACTTC. Protein product: CASSIGAHRQETQYF.